These T cell receptor beta chains were read from a single sample in a study of radiotherapy plus CTLA-4 blockade in lung cancer. Generated by immunoSEQ multiplex PCR, the TCRdb table keeps only in-frame clones and is missing some. The sample lists tens of thousands of clones; about 78% were seen once. Here the sequenced sample was peripheral blood, taken from a patient treated with radiotherapy plus ipilimumab. Receptors originate from a human donor with non-small cell lung cancer whose response to radiotherapy plus ipilimumab could not be evaluated. Some clones in this sample may be carry-over from other donors' samples. The CDR3 runs from the conserved cysteine through the conserved F or W. D genes are given only for firm matches. The size entry is marked missing in some rows and otherwise reads once, few, many or a size class.

j_gene,v_gene,abundance,d_gene,CDR3nt,CDR3aa
TRBJ2-7,TRBV5-1,-,TRBD1,TGCGCCAGCAGCTGGACAGGGGGGACGAATCGTGGGGACGAGCAGTACTTC,CASSWTGGTNRGDEQYF
TRBJ2-7,TRBV28,-,-,TGTGCCAGCAGTTTTTCTCTGGGACAAAGAGATTCCTACGAGCAGTACTTC,CASSFSLGQRDSYEQYF
TRBJ1-1,TRBV10-2,-,TRBD1,TGCGCCAGCAGTGAGTCGAAGGGGGCGCACACTGAAGCTTTCTTT,CASSESKGAHTEAFF
TRBJ1-2,TRBV27,many,TRBD1,TGTGCCAGCAGAACAGGGGCTAACTATGGCTACACCTTC,CASRTGANYGYTF
TRBJ2-7,TRBV5-1,-,-,TGCGCCAGCAGCTTGGAATTGGAGGGGGGGCTTTACGAGCAGTACTTC,CASSLELEGGLYEQYF
TRBJ2-5,TRBV19,-,TRBD1,TGTGCCAGTAGCTCGGCCTCTCTGTACAGGGGGCGGAAAGAGACCCAGTACTTC,CASSSASLYRGRKETQYF
TRBJ1-4,TRBV6-6,-,-,TGTGCCAGCAGTTACGTCATGACATCAACTAATGAAAAACTGTTTTTT,CASSYVMTSTNEKLFF
TRBJ1-5,TRBV5-4,-,TRBD1,TGTGCCAGCAACTTGCGGGAAGACCCCGGGACAGGGGACCAGCCCCAGCATTTT,CASNLREDPGTGDQPQHF
TRBJ1-1,TRBV19,few,TRBD1,TGTGCCAGTATCCAAGACAGGGGTAGAACTGAAGCTTTCTTT,CASIQDRGRTEAFF
TRBJ2-3,TRBV7-3,-,TRBD2,TGTGCCAGCAGCTTACCCGGGACTAGCGGGGGTGCGGGAAATAGCACAGATACGCAGTATTTT,CASSLPGTSGGAGNSTDTQYF
TRBJ1-1,TRBV2,-,TRBD1,TGTGCCAGCAGTGTGGAGGGGGCAACTGAAGCTTTCTTT,CASSVEGATEAFF
TRBJ2-1,TRBV27,-,-,TGTGCCAGCAACTTCAATACAGCGGCTGTTGAGCAGTTCTTC,CASNFNTAAVEQFF
TRBJ1-1,TRBV19,-,TRBD1,TGTGCCAGTACCCCCCAAAGGGGGCAAGGGGGGACTGAAGCTTTCTTT,CASTPQRGQGGTEAFF
TRBJ1-1,TRBV18,-,TRBD1,TGTGCCAGCTCACCCGGGACAGGCGTTACTGAAGCTTTCTTT,CASSPGTGVTEAFF
TRBJ1-1,TRBV28,-,-,TGTGCCAGCATTGGAGCCGGGACACCCAAGGGGACTGAAGCTTTCTTT,CASIGAGTPKGTEAFF